The T cell receptor beta chain described here comes from a study of blood T cell repertoires in COVID-19. Looking at the study overall: PBMCs, B-cell-depleted T cells, or T cells were the source of the cDNA or gDNA that made up the material.

Only in-frame clones appear in the TCRdb table, and some are missing; sequencing was by immunoSEQ multiplex PCR. The sample yields 350,000 or so clones, approximately 89% seen once. V was cut by 2 bases and J by 9 bases, with 14 bases left in between. Per germline, CDR1 LGHNA and CDR2 YNFKEQ. The CDR3 runs 15 residues. Seattle's cohort entered during active infection and was followed longitudinally. The J gene is TRBJ1-6, the V gene TRBV4-2; D not certain. Source material: peripheral blood. This TCR derives from a woman aged 60-75 years with COVID-19, enrolled during active disease. CDR3 coding DNA: TGTGCCAGCAGCCAATCGCGGGCGAATGGTTCACCCCTCCACTTT. Its translation: CASSQSRANGSPLHF.